Below are 29 T cell receptor beta chains sequenced from a single sample in a study of neoadjuvant anti-PD-1 for oral cavity cancer. Using immunoSEQ multiplex PCR, the repertoire was profiled, and TCRdb retains in-frame clones only, with some absent. The sample carries approximately 15,000 clones, just over 65% recorded once. This sample comprised PBMCs, obtained before nivolumab (anti-PD-1) treatment. The receptors originated from a person aged 40-85 years with oral cavity squamous cell carcinoma.

The V gene is TRBV11-3, the J gene TRBJ2-2; D call uncertain. V lost 0 bases and J lost 4, with 6 bases in between. This CDR3 is built from 14 residues. CDR1 SGHNT and CDR2 YENEEA come from the germline V gene. In DNA form, the CDR3 reads TGTGCCAGCAGCTTAGACGGGCCCACCGGGGAGCTGTTTTTT. Amino acids: CASSLDGPTGELFF.

This chain uses TRBV5-1 with TRBJ2-4; 8 nucleotides line up with TRBD2. In germline, CDR1 is SGHRS, CDR2 YFSETQ. The CDR3 contains 17 residues. Unmatched junction bases numbered 13, after V lost 4 bases and J lost 4 bases. The CDR3 DNA is TGCGCCAGCAGCAAGGAGGTACCTAGCGGGTTGAAAAACATTCAGTACTTC. This encodes CASSKEVPSGLKNIQYF.

V usage is TRBV5-6 and J usage is TRBJ1-5; TRBD1 agrees at 7 bases. CDR1 and CDR2 (germline): SGHDT, YYEEEE. V lost 3 bases and J lost 6; bases outside the gene matches: 9. CDR3 length: 15 residues. The CDR3 DNA reads TGTGCCAGCAGCTCCGCTCAGACAGGGTTTCAGCCCCAGCATTTT. Its translation is CASSSAQTGFQPQHF.

The V call is TRBV2, the J call TRBJ1-1; the D gene is possibly TRBD1 (5 bases). The germline gives CDR1 SNHLY, CDR2 FYNNEI. Trimming cost V 7 bases and J 8 bases, with 14 bases left between them. This CDR3 has 12 amino acids. This chain's CDR3 is CASKGEGAEAFF. CDR3 nucleotide sequence: TGTGCCAGCAAAGGGGAGGGAGCCGAAGCTTTCTTT.

The rearrangement joins TRBV2 to TRBJ1-1; D gene unclear. This CDR3 comprises 14 residues. Trimming pared 6 bases from V and 1 base from J, leaving 12 bases between. From germline, CDR1 is SNHLY and CDR2 FYNNEI. CDR3 in amino acids: CASSQQEGNTEAFF. The CDR3 DNA reads as TGTGCCAGCAGCCAGCAAGAAGGGAACACTGAAGCTTTCTTT.

The chain joins TRBV27 to TRBJ1-5; D is undetermined. The CDR3 is 13 amino acids. Per germline, CDR1 MNHEY and CDR2 SMNVEV (reference sequence). Trimming took off 2 bases at V and 3 bases at J, with 5 bases between the two ends. CDR3 sequence reads: CASSLEFNQPQHF. DNA of the CDR3: TGTGCCAGCAGTTTAGAGTTCAATCAGCCCCAGCATTTT.

J is TRBJ2-5 and V is TRBV9; the D is unclear. There are 13 residues in the CDR3. CDR1 is SGDLS and CDR2 is YYNGEE in the germline V gene. Trimming stripped 0 bases from V and 2 bases from J, with 5 bases between. In DNA form, the CDR3 reads TGTGCCAGCAGCGTAGAAGAACAAGAGACCCAGTACTTC. Translation: CASSVEEQETQYF. Combining the CDR3 with reference TRBV9 and TRBJ2-5 gives the whole variable domain DSGVTQTPKHLITATGQRVTLRCSPRSGDLSVYWYQQSLDQGLQFLIQYYNGEERAKGNILERFSAQQFPDLHSELNLSSLELGDSALYFCASSVEEQETQYFGPGTRLLVL.

The V call is TRBV28, the J call TRBJ1-2; 8 nucleotides line up with TRBD1. Trimming at V came to 3 bases and at J to 4 bases, leaving 4 bases not matched to a gene. Germline assignment: CDR1 MDHEN and CDR2 SYDVKM. There are 14 residues in the CDR3. In nucleotides, the CDR3 is TGTGCCAGCAGTTTCAGGGGGCTTAGCTATGGCTACACCTTC. Its protein product is CASSFRGLSYGYTF.

The chain couples TRBV28 to TRBJ2-7; 13 nucleotides line up with TRBD2. Losses at the gene ends were 5 bases for V and 4 bases for J; bases not matched to a gene: 11. The germline CDR1 and CDR2 sequences are MDHEN and SYDVKM. The CDR3 runs to 17 residues. The CDR3 sequence is CASSRTSGRANGYEQYF. The DNA for the CDR3 is TGTGCCAGCAGTCGAACTAGCGGGAGGGCCAATGGGTACGAGCAGTACTTC.

J is TRBJ2-1 and V is TRBV6-1; 7 bases fit TRBD1. The CDR3 runs to 13 residues. The ends lost 5 bases at V and 8 bases at J; junction bases unmatched: 6. Germline assignment: CDR1 MNHNS and CDR2 SASEGT. The CDR3 loop is CASSLTGKYEQFF. The CDR3 DNA is TGTGCCAGCAGTTTGACAGGGAAGTATGAGCAGTTCTTC.

The J gene is TRBJ2-7, the V gene TRBV7-9; 7 bases match TRBD1. With V trimmed by 0 bases and J by 2 bases, 4 bases remained unmatched. Per the germline V gene, CDR1 is SEHNR and CDR2 is FQNEAQ (reference sequence). This CDR3 is built from 15 residues. The CDR3 sequence is CASSLAGGETYEQYF. CDR3 nucleotide sequence: TGTGCCAGCAGCTTAGCAGGGGGCGAGACCTACGAGCAGTACTTC.

The rearrangement uses TRBV5-4 and TRBJ2-7; D may correspond to TRBD1 or TRBD2 (5 bases each). This CDR3 is 14 amino acids long. The germline gives CDR1 SGHNT, CDR2 YYREEE (reference sequence). Trimming removed 2 bases at V and 7 bases at J, with 16 bases between. The CDR3 sequence is CASSFQRTGQEQYF. Here the CDR3 DNA reads TGTGCCAGCAGCTTCCAGAGAACGGGGCAGGAGCAGTACTTC.

The chain has TRBV7-8 and TRBJ1-5; no reliable D call. Trimming cost V 4 bases and J 10 bases, with 11 bases left between them. The CDR3 has 12 amino acids. The germline V gene encodes CDR1 SGHVS and CDR2 FQNEAQ. The CDR3 region is CASSSAGIPQHF. CDR3 nucleotide sequence: TGTGCCAGCAGCTCCGCGGGGATCCCCCAGCATTTT.

The chain links TRBV9 to TRBJ2-3; a possible D gene is TRBD1 (5 bases). The germline V gene has CDR1 SGDLS and CDR2 YYNGEE. CDR3 size: 15 residues. V was clipped by 1 base and J by 2 bases, with 11 bases between them. CDR3 protein: CASSVLDTNTDTQYF. The DNA of the CDR3 is TGTGCCAGCAGCGTACTGGACACTAACACAGATACGCAGTATTTT.

The CDR3 region is CASSPQTDRNYTF. The CDR3 coding sequence is TGTGCCAGCAGTCCCCAAACCGACCGGAACTACACCTTC. This chain uses TRBV27 with TRBJ1-2, with unresolved D. V lost 5 bases and J 10 bases, leaving 17 bases between the germline ends. Per the germline V gene, CDR1 is MNHEY and CDR2 is SMNVEV (reference sequence). The CDR3 is made up of 13 amino acids.

The genes are TRBV7-2 and TRBJ2-7, with 7 bases identical to TRBD2. Per germline, CDR1 SGHTA and CDR2 FQGNSA. The trim removed 1 base at V and 2 bases at J, leaving 5 bases unmatched. The CDR3 length is 15 residues. This CDR3 reads CASSLGSGSTYEQYF. The DNA for the CDR3 is TGTGCCAGCAGCTTAGGTAGCGGGTCCACCTACGAGCAGTACTTC.

The chain carries TRBV7-9 and TRBJ1-4; possibly TRBD1 for D (5 bases). The germline V gene has CDR1 SEHNR and CDR2 FQNEAQ (reference sequence). With 0 bases removed from V and 0 bases from J, the gap between germline ends came to 8 bases. This CDR3 has 16 residues. The CDR3 here is CASSLAQGSTNEKLFF. CDR3 DNA: TGTGCCAGCAGCTTAGCGCAGGGATCAACTAATGAAAAACTGTTTTTT.

The gene calls are TRBV25-1 and TRBJ2-2, with D possibly matching TRBD1 (6 bases). The CDR3 sequence is 14 residues long. The V end was cut by 4 bases, the J end by 2 bases, with 8 bases between. Germline V CDR1 and CDR2: MGHDK, SYGVNS. The CDR3 region has the DNA TGTGCCAGCAGTGGACAGGCTAACACCGGGGAGCTGTTTTTT. Translating it yields CASSGQANTGELFF.

This clone showed up just once. This sequence joins TRBV29-1 and TRBJ2-2, with TRBD2 matching over 7 bases. V lost 6 bases to trimming and J lost 1 base; unmatched junction nucleotides: 8. The CDR3 has 15 residues. Germline-derived CDR1 and CDR2 are SQVTM and ANQGSEA. The CDR3 sequence: CSVNQRGLNTGELFF. DNA of the CDR3: TGCAGCGTAAACCAGCGGGGCCTGAACACCGGGGAGCTGTTTTTT.

The rearrangement uses TRBV6-6 and TRBJ1-2; 10 bases line up with TRBD1. Germline V gene sequence: CDR1 MNHNY, CDR2 SVGAGI (reference sequence). The J segment lost 3 bases and the V segment lost 7 bases, leaving 11 bases of the junction unmatched. The CDR3 runs 16 residues. The CDR3 region has the DNA TGTGCCAGCACCCCAGACAGGGGGCGTTTCGACTATGGCTACACCTTC. Translated: CASTPDRGRFDYGYTF.

The chain combines TRBV19 with TRBJ2-2, with 14 bases lining up with TRBD2. CDR1 LNHDA and CDR2 SQIVND come from the germline V gene (reference sequence). This CDR3 has 17 residues. With V trimmed by 6 bases and J by 4 bases, 7 bases remained unmatched. In nucleotides, the CDR3 is TGTGCCAGTAGCCGGGGACTAGCGGGAGTCGGCACCGGGGAGCTGTTTTTT. Translation: CASSRGLAGVGTGELFF.

V gene TRBV6-1 combines with J gene TRBJ1-2; no clear D. CDR1 is MNHNS, CDR2 SASEGT, per germline. The CDR3 has 13 residues. V was cut by 6 bases and J by 7 bases, with 15 bases left in between. CDR3 coding DNA: TGTGCCAGCAGGCGAGCGTCTGCGGGTGGCTACACCTTC. Protein: CASRRASAGGYTF.

The chain is built from TRBV7-2 and TRBJ2-2, with a weak D call TRBD2 (7 bases). Trimming pared 1 base from V and 6 bases from J, leaving 12 bases between. The CDR3 totals 15 residues. Per the germline V gene, CDR1 is SGHTA and CDR2 is FQGNSA. The CDR3 here is CASSLGRGAAGELFF. CDR3 nucleotides: TGTGCCAGCAGCTTAGGACGGGGGGCTGCCGGGGAGCTGTTTTTT. Based on the CDR3 plus reference TRBV7-2 and TRBJ2-2, the full variable domain is GAGVSQSPSNKVTEKGKDVELRCDPISGHTALYWYRQSLGQGLEFLIYFQGNSAPDKSGLPSDRFSAERTGGSVSTLTIQRTQQEDSAVYLCASSLGRGAAGELFFGEGSRLTVL.

The genes are TRBV27 and TRBJ1-1; unclear D gene. V was clipped by 5 bases and J by 1 base, with 11 bases between them. The CDR3 runs 14 residues. The V gene's germline CDR1 is MNHEY and CDR2 SMNVEV (reference sequence). CDR3 residues: CASSVWGGNTEAFF. CDR3 DNA: TGTGCCAGCAGTGTCTGGGGAGGGAACACTGAAGCTTTCTTT.

This sequence joins TRBV5-1 and TRBJ1-1, with D possibly TRBD1 on 6 matching bases. V lost 6 bases to trimming and J lost 0 bases, with 18 bases between them. The CDR3 is 16 residues long. CDR1 is SGHRS, CDR2 YFSETQ, per germline. The CDR3, as DNA: TGCGCCAGCAACCCAAATCTCAGGGGTATGAACACTGAAGCTTTCTTT. It yields the protein CASNPNLRGMNTEAFF.

This sequence joins TRBV28 and TRBJ2-3, with 9 nucleotides matching TRBD2. The CDR3 is 15 residues long. From germline, CDR1 is MDHEN and CDR2 SYDVKM. Germline trimming cut 7 bases from V and 2 bases from J; bases unmatched to any gene: 7. CDR3 sequence (DNA): TGTGCCAGCAATCCCAGCGGGGGGCACACAGATACGCAGTATTTT. This gives the protein CASNPSGGHTDTQYF.

The V gene is TRBV7-6, the J gene TRBJ2-2; TRBD2 matches 11 bases. Per germline, CDR1 SGHVS and CDR2 FNYEAQ. V gave up 6 bases and J gave up 1 base; unmatched junction bases: 7. The length of the CDR3 is 17 residues. CDR3 bases: TGTGCCAGCAGTCTAGCGGGGACTAGCGGGAACACCGGGGAGCTGTTTTTT. This codes for CASSLAGTSGNTGELFF.

The chain links TRBV10-2 to TRBJ2-3, with 15 positions matching TRBD2. The V and J ends lost 4 bases and 7 bases, in that order; junction bases with no gene match: 9. Germline assignment: CDR1 WSHSY and CDR2 SAAADI. This CDR3 has 17 amino acids. The CDR3 DNA sequence: TGCGCCAGCAGTGTTTGGACTAGCGGGAGGGTGACAAATACGCAGTATTTT. This encodes CASSVWTSGRVTNTQYF.

This chain joins TRBV5-4 and TRBJ1-4; 8 bases map to TRBD1. CDR3 length: 15 residues. With V trimmed by 4 bases and J by 8 bases, 10 bases remained unmatched. From germline, CDR1 is SGHNT and CDR2 YYREEE (reference sequence). CDR3 coding DNA: TGTGCCAGCAGCATTCAGGGGGCGGGAGAAGAAAAACTGTTTTTT. Its protein product is CASSIQGAGEEKLFF.